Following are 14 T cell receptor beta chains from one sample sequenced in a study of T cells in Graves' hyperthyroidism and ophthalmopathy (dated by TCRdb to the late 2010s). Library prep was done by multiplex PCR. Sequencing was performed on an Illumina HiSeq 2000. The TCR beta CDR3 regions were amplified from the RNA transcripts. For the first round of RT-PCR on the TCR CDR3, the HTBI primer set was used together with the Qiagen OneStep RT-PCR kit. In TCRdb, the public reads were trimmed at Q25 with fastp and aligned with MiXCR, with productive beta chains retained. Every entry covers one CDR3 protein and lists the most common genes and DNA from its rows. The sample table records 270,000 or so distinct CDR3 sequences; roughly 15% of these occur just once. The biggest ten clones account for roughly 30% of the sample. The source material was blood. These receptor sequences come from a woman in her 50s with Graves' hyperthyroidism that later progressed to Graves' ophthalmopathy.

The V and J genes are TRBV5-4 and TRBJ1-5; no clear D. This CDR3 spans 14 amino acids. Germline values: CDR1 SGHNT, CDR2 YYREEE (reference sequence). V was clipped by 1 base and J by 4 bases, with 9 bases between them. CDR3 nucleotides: TGTGCCAGCAGCTTGATGTGGCAGAATCAGCCCCAGCATTTT. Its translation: CASSLMWQNQPQHF.

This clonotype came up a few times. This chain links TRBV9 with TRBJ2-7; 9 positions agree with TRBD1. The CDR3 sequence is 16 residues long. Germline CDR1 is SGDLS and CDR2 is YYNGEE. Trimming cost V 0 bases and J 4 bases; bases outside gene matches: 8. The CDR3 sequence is CASSVAVGTGSYEQYF. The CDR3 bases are TGTGCCAGCAGCGTAGCTGTTGGGACAGGGTCGTACGAGCAGTACTTC.

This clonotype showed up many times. The DNA of the CDR3 is TGTGCCAGCAGCGCACAGGGTATTACCTACAATGAGCAGTTCTTC. Translated, it gives CASSAQGITYNEQFF. V gene TRBV14 combines with J gene TRBJ2-1; perhaps TRBD1 as D (6 bases). V was trimmed by 5 bases and J by 2 bases, leaving 13 bases between them. The germline CDR1 and CDR2 sequences are SGHDN and FVKESK. The CDR3 spans 15 residues.

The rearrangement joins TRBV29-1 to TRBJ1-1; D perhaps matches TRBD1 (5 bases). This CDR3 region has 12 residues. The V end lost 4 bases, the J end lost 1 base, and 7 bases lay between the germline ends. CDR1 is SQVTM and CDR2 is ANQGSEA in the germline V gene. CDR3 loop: CSVAGQNTEAFF. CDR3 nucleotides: TGCAGCGTTGCAGGGCAGAACACTGAAGCTTTCTTT.

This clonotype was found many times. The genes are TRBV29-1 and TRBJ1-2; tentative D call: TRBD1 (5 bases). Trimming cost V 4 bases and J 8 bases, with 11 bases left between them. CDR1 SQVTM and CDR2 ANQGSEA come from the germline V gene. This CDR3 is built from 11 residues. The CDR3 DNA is TGCAGCGTTGGTGGGGCTGGCGGCTACACCTTC. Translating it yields CSVGGAGGYTF.

The CDR3 sequence: CASRRTGALNQPQHF. CDR3 sequence (DNA): TGTGCCAGCAGGAGAACAGGGGCCCTCAATCAGCCCCAGCATTTT. V is TRBV6-1 and J is TRBJ1-5, with 7 nucleotides matching TRBD1. J was trimmed by 3 bases and V by 6 bases; bases with no gene match: 8. Germline V CDR1 and CDR2: MNHNS, SASEGT. This CDR3 has 15 residues.

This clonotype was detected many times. CDR3 sequence (DNA): TGTGCCAGCAGGGACGGACAGGGGGGGATGAACACTGAAGCTTTCTTT. It is translated as CASRDGQGGMNTEAFF. The chain recombines TRBV28 with TRBJ1-1, with 10 bases aligning to TRBD1. This CDR3 comprises 16 residues. The trim removed 6 bases at V and 0 bases at J, leaving 7 bases unmatched. CDR1 MDHEN and CDR2 SYDVKM come from the germline V gene.

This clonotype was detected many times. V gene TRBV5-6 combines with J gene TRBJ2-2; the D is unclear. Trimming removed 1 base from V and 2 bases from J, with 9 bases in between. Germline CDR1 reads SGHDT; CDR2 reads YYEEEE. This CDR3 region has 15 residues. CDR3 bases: TGTGCCAGCAGCTTGTGGACCCTTAACACCGGGGAGCTGTTTTTT. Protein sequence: CASSLWTLNTGELFF.

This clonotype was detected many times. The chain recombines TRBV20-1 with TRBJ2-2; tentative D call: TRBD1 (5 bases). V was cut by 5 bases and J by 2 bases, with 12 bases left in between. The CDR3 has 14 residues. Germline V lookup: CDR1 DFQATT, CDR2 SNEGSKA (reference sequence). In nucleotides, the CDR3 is TGCAGTGCTCCGAGATGGACAAACACCGGGGAGCTGTTTTTT. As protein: CSAPRWTNTGELFF.

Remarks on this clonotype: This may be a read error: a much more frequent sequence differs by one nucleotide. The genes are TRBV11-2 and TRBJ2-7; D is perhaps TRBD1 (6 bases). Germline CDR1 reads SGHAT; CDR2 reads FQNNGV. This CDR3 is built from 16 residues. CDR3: CASRLISVDSSYERYF. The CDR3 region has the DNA TGTGCCAGCAGACTGATCTCGGTGGACAGCTCCTACGAGCGGTACTTC.

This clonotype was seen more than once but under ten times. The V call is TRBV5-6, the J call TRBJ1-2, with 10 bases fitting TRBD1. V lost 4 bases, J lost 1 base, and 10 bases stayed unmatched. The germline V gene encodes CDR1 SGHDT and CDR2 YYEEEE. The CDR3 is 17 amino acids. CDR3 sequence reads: CASSLRTGGPFNYGYTF. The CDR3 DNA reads TGTGCCAGCAGCCTTCGGACAGGGGGGCCCTTTAACTATGGCTACACCTTC.

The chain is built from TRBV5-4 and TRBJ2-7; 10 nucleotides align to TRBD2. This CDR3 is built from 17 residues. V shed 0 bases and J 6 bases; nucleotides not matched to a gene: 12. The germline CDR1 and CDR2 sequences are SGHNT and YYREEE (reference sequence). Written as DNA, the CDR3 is TGTGCCAGCAGCTTGGGAGAAGCGGGAGGGCCATCCGCCGAGCAGTACTTC. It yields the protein CASSLGEAGGPSAEQYF.

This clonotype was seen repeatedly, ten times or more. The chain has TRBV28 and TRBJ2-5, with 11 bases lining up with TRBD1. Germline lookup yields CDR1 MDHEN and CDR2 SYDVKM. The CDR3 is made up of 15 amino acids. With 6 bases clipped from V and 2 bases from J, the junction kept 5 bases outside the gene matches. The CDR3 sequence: CASREGTGGQETQYF. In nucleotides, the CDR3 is TGTGCCAGCAGGGAAGGGACAGGGGGACAAGAGACCCAGTACTTC.

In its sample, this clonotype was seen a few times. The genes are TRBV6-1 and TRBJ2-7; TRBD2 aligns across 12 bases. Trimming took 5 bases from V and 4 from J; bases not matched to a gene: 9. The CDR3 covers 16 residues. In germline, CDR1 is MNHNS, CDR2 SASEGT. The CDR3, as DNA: TGTGCCAGCAGTCCCTCACTAGCGGGAGGAAAGTACGAGCAGTACTTC. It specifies CASSPSLAGGKYEQYF.